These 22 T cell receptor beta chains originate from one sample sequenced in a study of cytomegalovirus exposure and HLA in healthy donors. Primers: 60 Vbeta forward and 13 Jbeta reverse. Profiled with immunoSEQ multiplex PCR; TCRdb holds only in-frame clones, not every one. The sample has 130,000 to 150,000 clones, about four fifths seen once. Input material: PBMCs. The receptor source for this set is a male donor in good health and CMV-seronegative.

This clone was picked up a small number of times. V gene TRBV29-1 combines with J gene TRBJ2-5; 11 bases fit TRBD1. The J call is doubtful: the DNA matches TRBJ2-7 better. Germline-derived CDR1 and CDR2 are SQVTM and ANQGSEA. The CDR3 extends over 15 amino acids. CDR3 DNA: TGCAGCGGCGGGGGGGGATCGGGACAGGGGGGCGAGCAGTACTTC. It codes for CSGGGGSGQGGEQYF.

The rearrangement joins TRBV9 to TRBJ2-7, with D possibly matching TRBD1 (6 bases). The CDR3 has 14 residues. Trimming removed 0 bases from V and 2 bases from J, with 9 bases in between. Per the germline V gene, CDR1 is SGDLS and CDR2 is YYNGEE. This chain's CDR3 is CASSVGTETYEQYF. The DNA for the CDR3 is TGTGCCAGCAGCGTAGGGACAGAAACCTACGAGCAGTACTTC.

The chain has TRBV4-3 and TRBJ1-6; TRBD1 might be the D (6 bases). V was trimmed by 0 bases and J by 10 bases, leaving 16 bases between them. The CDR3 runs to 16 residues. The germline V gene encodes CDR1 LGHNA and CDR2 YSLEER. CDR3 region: CASSQDLTGSKSPLHF. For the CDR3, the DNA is TGCGCCAGCAGCCAAGACCTGACAGGCTCTAAATCACCCCTCCACTTT.

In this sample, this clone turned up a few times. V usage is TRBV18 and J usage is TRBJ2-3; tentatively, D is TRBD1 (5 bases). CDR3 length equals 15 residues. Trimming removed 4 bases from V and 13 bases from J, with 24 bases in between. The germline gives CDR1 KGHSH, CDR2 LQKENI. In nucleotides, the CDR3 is TGTGCCAGCTCACGCTCTCCTGAGACAGACCGTCCGGAGTATTTT. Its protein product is CASSRSPETDRPEYF.

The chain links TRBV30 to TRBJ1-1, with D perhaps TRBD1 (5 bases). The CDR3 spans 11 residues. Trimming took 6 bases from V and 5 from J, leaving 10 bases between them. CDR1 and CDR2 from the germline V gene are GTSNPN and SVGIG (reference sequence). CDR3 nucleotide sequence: TGTGCCTGCCAGGGTTGGACTGAAGCTTTCTTT. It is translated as CACQGWTEAFF.

DNA for the CDR3: TGTGCCAGCACCGAGAGCTCCTACGAGCAGTACTTC. Residues: CASTESSYEQYF. The V gene is TRBV6-1, the J gene TRBJ2-7; no definite D call. The CDR3 runs to 12 residues. Germline V CDR1 and CDR2: MNHNS, SASEGT. V was clipped by 7 bases and J by 0 bases, with 7 bases between them.

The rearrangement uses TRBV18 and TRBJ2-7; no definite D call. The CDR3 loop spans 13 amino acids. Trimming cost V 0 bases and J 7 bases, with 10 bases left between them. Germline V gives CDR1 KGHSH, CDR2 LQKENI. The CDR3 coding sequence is TGTGCCAGCTCACCACCTTTGTTTCCAGAGCAGTACTTC. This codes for CASSPPLFPEQYF.

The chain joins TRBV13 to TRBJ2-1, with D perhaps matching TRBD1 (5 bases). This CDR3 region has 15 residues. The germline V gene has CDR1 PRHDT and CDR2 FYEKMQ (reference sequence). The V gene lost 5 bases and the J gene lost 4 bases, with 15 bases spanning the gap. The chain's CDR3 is CASSLVATGYNEQFF. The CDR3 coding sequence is TGTGCCAGCAGCCTCGTAGCAACAGGTTACAATGAGCAGTTCTTC.

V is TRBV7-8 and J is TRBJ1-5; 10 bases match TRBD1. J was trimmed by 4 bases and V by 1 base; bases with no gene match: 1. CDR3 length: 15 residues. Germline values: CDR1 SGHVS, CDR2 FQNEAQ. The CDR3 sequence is CASSLEGQGNQPQHF. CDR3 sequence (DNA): TGTGCCAGCAGCTTAGAGGGACAGGGGAATCAGCCCCAGCATTTT.

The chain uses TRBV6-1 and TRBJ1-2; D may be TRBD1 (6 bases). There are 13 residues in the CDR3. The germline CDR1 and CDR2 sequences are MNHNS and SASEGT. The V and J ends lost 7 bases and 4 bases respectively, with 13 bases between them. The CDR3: CASILAGAYGYTF. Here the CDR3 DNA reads TGTGCCAGCATCCTGGCAGGGGCCTATGGCTACACCTTC.

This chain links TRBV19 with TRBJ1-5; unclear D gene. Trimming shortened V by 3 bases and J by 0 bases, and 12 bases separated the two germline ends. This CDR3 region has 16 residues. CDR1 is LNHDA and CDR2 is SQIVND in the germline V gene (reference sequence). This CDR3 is CASSISTDYSNQPQHF. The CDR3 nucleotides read TGTGCCAGTAGTATCTCCACAGATTATAGCAATCAGCCCCAGCATTTT.

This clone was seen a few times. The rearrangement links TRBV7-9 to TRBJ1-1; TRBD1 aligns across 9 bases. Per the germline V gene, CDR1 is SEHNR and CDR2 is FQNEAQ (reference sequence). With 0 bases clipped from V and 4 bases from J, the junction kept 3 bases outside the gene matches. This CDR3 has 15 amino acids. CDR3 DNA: TGTGCCAGCAGCTTAGCTCAGACAGGGGGCACTGAAGCTTTCTTT. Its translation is CASSLAQTGGTEAFF.

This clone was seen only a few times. CDR3: CASSYPDGREQETQYF. Written as DNA, the CDR3 is TGTGCCAGCAGTTACCCGGACGGGCGGGAGCAAGAGACCCAGTACTTC. The chain carries TRBV6-8 and TRBJ2-5; 7 nucleotides agree with TRBD2. The V segment lost 2 bases and the J segment 2 bases; nucleotides outside the gene matches: 8. The length of the CDR3 is 16 residues. Germline V lookup: CDR1 MNHGY, CDR2 SAAAGT.

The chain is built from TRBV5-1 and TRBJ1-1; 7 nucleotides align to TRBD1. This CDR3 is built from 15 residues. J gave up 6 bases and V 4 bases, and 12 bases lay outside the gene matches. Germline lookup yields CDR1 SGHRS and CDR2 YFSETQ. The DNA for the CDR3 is TGCGCCAGCAGCCGCCCAGACAGGGCCGGGGCTGAAGCTTTCTTT. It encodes CASSRPDRAGAEAFF.

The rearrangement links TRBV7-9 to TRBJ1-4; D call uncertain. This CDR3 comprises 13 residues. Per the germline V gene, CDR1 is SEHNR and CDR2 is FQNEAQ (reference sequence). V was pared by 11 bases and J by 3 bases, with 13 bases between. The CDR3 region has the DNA TGTGCCGGCAAGGAGGGCCCTAATGAAAAACTGTTTTTT. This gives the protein CAGKEGPNEKLFF. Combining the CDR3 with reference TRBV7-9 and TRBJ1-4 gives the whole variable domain DTGVSQNPRHKITKRGQNVTFRCDPISEHNRLYWYRQTLGQGPEFLTYFQNEAQLEKSRLLSDRFSAERPKGSFSTLEIQRTEQGDSAMYLCAGKEGPNEKLFFGSGTQLSVL.

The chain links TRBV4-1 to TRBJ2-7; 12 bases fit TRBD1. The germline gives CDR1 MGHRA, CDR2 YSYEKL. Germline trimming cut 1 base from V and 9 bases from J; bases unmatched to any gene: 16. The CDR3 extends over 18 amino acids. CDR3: CASSQGDRGRGAESVQYF. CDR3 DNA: TGCGCCAGCAGCCAAGGGGACAGGGGGCGGGGTGCTGAGTCCGTGCAGTACTTC.

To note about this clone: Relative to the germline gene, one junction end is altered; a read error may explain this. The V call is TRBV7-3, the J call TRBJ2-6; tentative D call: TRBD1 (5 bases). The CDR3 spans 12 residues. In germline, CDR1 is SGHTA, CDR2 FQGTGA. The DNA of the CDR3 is TGTTCCAGCTTTAGGTCAGGGCAAGTCCTGACTTTC. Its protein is CSSFRSGQVLTF.

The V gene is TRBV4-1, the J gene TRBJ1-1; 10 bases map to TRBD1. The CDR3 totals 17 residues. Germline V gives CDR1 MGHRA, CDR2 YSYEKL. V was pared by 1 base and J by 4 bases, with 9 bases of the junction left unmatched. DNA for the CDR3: TGCGCCAGCAGCCAAGGGAGACAGGGGGCGCGTTCCACTGAAGCTTTCTTT. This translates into CASSQGRQGARSTEAFF.

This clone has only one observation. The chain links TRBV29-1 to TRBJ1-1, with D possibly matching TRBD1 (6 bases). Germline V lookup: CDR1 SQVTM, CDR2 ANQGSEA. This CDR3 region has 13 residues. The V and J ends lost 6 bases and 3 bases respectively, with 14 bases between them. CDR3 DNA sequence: TGCAGCGTGGTGAGGGGGTTGCACACTGAAGCTTTCTTT. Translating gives CSVVRGLHTEAFF.

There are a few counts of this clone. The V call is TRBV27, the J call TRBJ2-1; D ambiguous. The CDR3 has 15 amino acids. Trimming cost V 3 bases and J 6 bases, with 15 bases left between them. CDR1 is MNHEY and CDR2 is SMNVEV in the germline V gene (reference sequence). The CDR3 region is CASSFVVSRINEQFF. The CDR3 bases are TGTGCCAGCAGTTTTGTAGTATCAAGAATCAATGAGCAGTTCTTC.

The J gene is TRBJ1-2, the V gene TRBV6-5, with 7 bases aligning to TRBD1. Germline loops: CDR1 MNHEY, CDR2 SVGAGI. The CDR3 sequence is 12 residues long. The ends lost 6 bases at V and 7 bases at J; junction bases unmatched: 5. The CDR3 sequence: CASSHDRVGYTF. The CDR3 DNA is TGTGCCAGCAGCCACGACAGGGTTGGCTACACCTTC.

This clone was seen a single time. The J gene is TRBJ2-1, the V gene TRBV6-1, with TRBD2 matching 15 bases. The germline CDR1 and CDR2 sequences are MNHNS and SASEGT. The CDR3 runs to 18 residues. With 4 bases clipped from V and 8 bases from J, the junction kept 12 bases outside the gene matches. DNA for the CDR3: TGTGCCAGCAGTGGATGGGGACTAGCGGGAGGTAGGATCCATGAGCAGTTCTTC. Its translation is CASSGWGLAGGRIHEQFF.